This T cell receptor (beta chain) was recorded in a study of cytomegalovirus exposure and HLA in healthy donors. At the level of the study: There were approximately 81 million unique TCRs (from HLA-typed donors) in an early data release. Study-level findings and limits: Common viral pathogens (according to a later analysis) appeared linked to several of the most significant clusters. The availability of immune exposure information extended only to CMV serostatus.

Turning to this clone: The antigen remains unidentified.

The PCR used 60 Vbeta and 13 Jbeta primers. Method: immunoSEQ multiplex PCR; TCRdb's copy keeps in-frame clones and lacks some. Counted here are 150,000 to 200,000 clones, around 81% occurring once; the ten biggest clones make up about 1.8%. The CDR3 contains 16 residues. J gave up 1 base and V 3 bases, and 4 bases lay outside the gene matches. CDR1 KGHSH and CDR2 LQKENI come from the germline V gene. The chain couples TRBV18 to TRBJ1-3; 9 bases match TRBD1. The specimen was PBMCs. The sequence was collected from a man aged 18-30 years in good health and CMV-seronegative. The CDR3 nucleotides are TGTGCCAGCTCACCGCTTGGGACAGGGTCTGGAAACACCATATATTTT. As protein: CASSPLGTGSGNTIYF.